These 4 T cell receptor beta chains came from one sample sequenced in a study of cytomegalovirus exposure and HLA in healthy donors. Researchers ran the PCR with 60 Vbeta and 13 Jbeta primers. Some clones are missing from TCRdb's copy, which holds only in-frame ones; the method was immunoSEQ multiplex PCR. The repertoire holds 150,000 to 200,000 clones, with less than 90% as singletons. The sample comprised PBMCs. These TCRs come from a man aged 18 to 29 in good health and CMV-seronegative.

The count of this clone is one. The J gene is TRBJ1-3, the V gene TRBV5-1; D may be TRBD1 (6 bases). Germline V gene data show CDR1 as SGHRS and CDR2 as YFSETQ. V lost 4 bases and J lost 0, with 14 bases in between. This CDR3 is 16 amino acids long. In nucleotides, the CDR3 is TGCGCCAGCAGCAGAAACAGGGCGAGCTCTGGAAACACCATATATTTT. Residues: CASSRNRASSGNTIYF.

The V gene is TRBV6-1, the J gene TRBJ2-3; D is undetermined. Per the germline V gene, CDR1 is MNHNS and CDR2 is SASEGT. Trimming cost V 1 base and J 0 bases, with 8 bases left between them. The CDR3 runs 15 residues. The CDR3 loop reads CASSEVPSSTDTQYF. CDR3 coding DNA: TGTGCCAGCAGTGAAGTCCCTTCTAGCACAGATACGCAGTATTTT.

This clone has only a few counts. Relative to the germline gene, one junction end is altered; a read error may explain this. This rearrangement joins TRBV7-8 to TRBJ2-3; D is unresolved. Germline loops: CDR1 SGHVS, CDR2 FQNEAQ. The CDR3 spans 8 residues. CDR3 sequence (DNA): TGTGCCAGCAGTCCGCCCCGGTTT. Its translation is CASSPPRF.

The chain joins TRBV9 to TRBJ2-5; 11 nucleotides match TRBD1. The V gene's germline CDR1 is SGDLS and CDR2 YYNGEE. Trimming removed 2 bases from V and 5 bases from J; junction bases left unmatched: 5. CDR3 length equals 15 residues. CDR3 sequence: CASSVGQGAAETQYF. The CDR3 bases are TGTGCCAGCAGCGTCGGACAGGGGGCGGCCGAGACCCAGTACTTC. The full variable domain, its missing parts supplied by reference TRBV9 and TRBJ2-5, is DSGVTQTPKHLITATGQRVTLRCSPRSGDLSVYWYQQSLDQGLQFLIQYYNGEERAKGNILERFSAQQFPDLHSELNLSSLELGDSALYFCASSVGQGAAETQYFGPGTRLLVL.